Below are 11 T cell receptor beta chains sequenced from a single sample in a study of shared clonotypes between healthy human individuals. TCRdb's table, derived via immunoSEQ multiplex PCR, lists solely in-frame clones and lacks some. This table has roughly 2,000,000 clones, over 85% appearing once. CD8 cells classed as naive were CD45RO-negative and positively selected for CCR7, excluding terminally differentiated effector memory CD45RA+ cells. Source material: naive CD8+ T cells from PBMCs. The origin of the receptors is a man younger than 30 in good health. Some clones in this sample may be carry-over from other donors' samples.

J is TRBJ2-2 and V is TRBV9; tentatively, D is TRBD1 or TRBD2 (5 bases each). Looked up from germline, CDR1 is SGDLS and CDR2 is YYNGEE. The CDR3 spans 20 residues. Trimming took 2 bases from V and 3 from J, leaving 26 bases between them. CDR3 bases: TGTGCCAGCAGCGTGAGGGGCAGTACTTCACTTACTGGGTACACCGGGGAGCTGTTTTTT. It translates to CASSVRGSTSLTGYTGELFF. The entire variable domain, with the rest obtained from reference TRBV9 and TRBJ2-2, is as follows: DSGVTQTPKHLITATGQRVTLRCSPRSGDLSVYWYQQSLDQGLQFLIQYYNGEERAKGNILERFSAQQFPDLHSELNLSSLELGDSALYFCASSVRGSTSLTGYTGELFFGEGSRLTVL.

The rearrangement joins TRBV5-5 to TRBJ2-3; D perhaps matches TRBD2 (6 bases). With 4 bases removed from V and 0 bases from J, the gap between germline ends came to 18 bases. The CDR3 consists of 17 residues. The V gene's germline CDR1 is SGHKS and CDR2 YYEKEE (reference sequence). As DNA, the CDR3 is TGTGCCAGCAGCCGGACCGGGGGAACCTCTAGCACAGATACGCAGTATTTT. As protein: CASSRTGGTSSTDTQYF.

The chain employs TRBV6-5 and TRBJ1-1, with TRBD1 matching over 7 bases. With 4 bases clipped from V and 4 bases from J, the junction kept 6 bases outside the gene matches. The CDR3 runs to 14 residues. Germline-derived CDR1 and CDR2 are MNHEY and SVGAGI. The CDR3: CASSSTGMGTEAFF. For the CDR3, the DNA is TGTGCCAGCAGTTCGACAGGGATGGGCACTGAAGCTTTCTTT.

This clone was counted only a few times. The chain is built from TRBV28 and TRBJ1-4; 9 bases are shared with TRBD1. The CDR3 covers 16 residues. Losses at the gene ends were 8 bases for V and 5 bases for J; bases not matched to a gene: 12. Germline-derived CDR1 and CDR2 are MDHEN and SYDVKM. This CDR3 reads CASGRGNRGPNEKLFF. The CDR3 region has the DNA TGTGCCAGCGGGCGCGGGAACAGGGGGCCAAATGAAAAACTGTTTTTT.

CDR3 in DNA: TGTGCCAGCAGTTTATCCTCGACACGCAACACTGAAGCTTTCTTT. This translates into CASSLSSTRNTEAFF. The J gene is TRBJ1-1, the V gene TRBV27; D ambiguous. CDR3 length: 15 residues. Germline CDR1 reads MNHEY; CDR2 reads SMNVEV (reference sequence). The V end lost 0 bases, the J end lost 2 bases, and 10 bases lay between the germline ends.

Concerning this clone itself: This CDR3 is also generated by other DNA sequences in the sample. This chain links TRBV7-3 with TRBJ2-1; TRBD2 agrees at 10 bases. V was clipped by 1 base and J by 4 bases; unmatched bases: 1. This CDR3 contains 15 residues. The V gene's germline CDR1 is SGHTA and CDR2 FQGTGA. The CDR3 spells CASSLNSGRYNEQFF. The CDR3 DNA reads TGTGCCAGCAGCTTAAATAGCGGGAGGTACAATGAGCAGTTCTTC.

This sequence joins TRBV23-1 and TRBJ1-5; D is unresolved. TRBV23-1 is given ORF status, its function remaining uncertain. The CDR3 runs to 16 residues. The ends were cut back, 0 bases at V and 3 bases at J, with 12 bases in the middle. The CDR3 loop reads CASSQSEAGTNQPQHF. In nucleotides, the CDR3 is TGCGCCAGCAGTCAATCTGAGGCAGGAACCAATCAGCCCCAGCATTTT.

V and J are TRBV13 and TRBJ2-1; 10 bases agree with TRBD2. CDR1 and CDR2 (germline): PRHDT, FYEKMQ (reference sequence). V gave up 4 bases and J gave up 5 bases; unmatched junction bases: 5. This CDR3 is 15 amino acids long. The CDR3 region has the DNA TGTGCCAGCAGCTCTGGGACTAGCGAGAACAATGAGCAGTTCTTC. It codes for CASSSGTSENNEQFF.

The chain has TRBV7-9 and TRBJ2-3; 8 nucleotides line up with TRBD2. J lost 3 bases, V lost 4 bases, and 15 bases had no gene match. This CDR3 is 18 amino acids long. Germline loops: CDR1 SEHNR, CDR2 FQNEAQ (reference sequence). The CDR3 bases are TGTGCCAGCAGCTGGGCACTAGCGGAGACAAGTGGGACAGATACGCAGTATTTT. Translated, it gives CASSWALAETSGTDTQYF.

This chain uses TRBV27 with TRBJ2-6; 8 positions agree with TRBD2. In germline, CDR1 is MNHEY, CDR2 SMNVEV (reference sequence). V shed 7 bases and J 5 bases; nucleotides not matched to a gene: 19. CDR3 size: 19 residues. The CDR3 here is CASTHGGTRSRLRANVLTF. The CDR3 nucleotides read TGTGCCAGCACCCACGGGGGGACTAGGTCACGTCTGAGGGCCAACGTCCTGACTTTC.

The chain has TRBV15 and TRBJ2-7, with TRBD2 matching over 7 bases. The CDR3 has 17 residues. The V gene end was trimmed by 0 bases and the J gene end by 0 bases; junction bases not matched to a gene: 8. Per germline, CDR1 LNHNV and CDR2 YYDKDF (reference sequence). The CDR3 here is CATSRDRGGGSSYEQYF. The CDR3 DNA is TGTGCCACCAGCAGAGATCGCGGGGGAGGCAGCTCCTACGAGCAGTACTTC.